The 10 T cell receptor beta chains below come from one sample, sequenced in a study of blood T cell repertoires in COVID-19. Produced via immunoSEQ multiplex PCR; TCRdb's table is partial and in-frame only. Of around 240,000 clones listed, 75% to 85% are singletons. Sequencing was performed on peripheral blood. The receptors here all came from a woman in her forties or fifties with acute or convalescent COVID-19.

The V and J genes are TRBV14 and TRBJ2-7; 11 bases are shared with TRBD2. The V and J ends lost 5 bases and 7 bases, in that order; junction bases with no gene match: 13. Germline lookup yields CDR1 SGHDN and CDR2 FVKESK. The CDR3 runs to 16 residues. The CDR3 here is CASSTGTSGGLVEQYF. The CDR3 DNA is TGTGCCAGCAGCACCGGGACTAGCGGAGGGCTTGTGGAGCAGTACTTC.

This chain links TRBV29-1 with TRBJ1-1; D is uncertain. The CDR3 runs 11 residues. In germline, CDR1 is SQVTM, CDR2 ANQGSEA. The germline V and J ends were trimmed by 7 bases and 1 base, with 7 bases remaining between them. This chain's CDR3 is CSGNRNTEAFF. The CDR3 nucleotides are TGCAGCGGTAACAGGAACACTGAAGCTTTCTTT.

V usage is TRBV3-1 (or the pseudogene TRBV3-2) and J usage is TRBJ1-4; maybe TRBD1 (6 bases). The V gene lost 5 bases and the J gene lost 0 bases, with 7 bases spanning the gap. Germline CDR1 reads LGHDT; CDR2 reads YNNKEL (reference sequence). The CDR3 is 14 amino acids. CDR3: CASSWTATNEKLFF. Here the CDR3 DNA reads TGTGCCAGCAGCTGGACAGCAACTAATGAAAAACTGTTTTTT.

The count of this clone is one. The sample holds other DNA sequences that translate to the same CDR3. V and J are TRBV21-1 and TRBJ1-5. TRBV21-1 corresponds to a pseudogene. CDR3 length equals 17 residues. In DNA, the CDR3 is TGTGCCAGCAGCAAAGTTATCGGGTGTTATAGCAATCAGCCCCAGCATTTT. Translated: CASSKVIGCYSNQPQHF.

In DNA form, the CDR3 reads TGTGCCAGCAGTTCGACAACCATCAGGGGGGAAGCTTTCTTT. Translation: CASSSTTIRGEAFF. This chain uses TRBV28 with TRBJ1-1; 7 bases match TRBD1. With V trimmed by 4 bases and J by 8 bases, 10 bases remained unmatched. Germline CDR1 reads MDHEN; CDR2 reads SYDVKM. The CDR3 has 14 amino acids.

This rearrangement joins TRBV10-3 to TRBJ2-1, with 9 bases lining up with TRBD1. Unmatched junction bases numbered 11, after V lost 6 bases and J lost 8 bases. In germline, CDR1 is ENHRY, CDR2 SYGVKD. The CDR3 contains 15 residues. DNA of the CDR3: TGTGCCATCAGCGAACCGGGACAGGGTTTCGATGAGCAGTTCTTC. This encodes CAISEPGQGFDEQFF.

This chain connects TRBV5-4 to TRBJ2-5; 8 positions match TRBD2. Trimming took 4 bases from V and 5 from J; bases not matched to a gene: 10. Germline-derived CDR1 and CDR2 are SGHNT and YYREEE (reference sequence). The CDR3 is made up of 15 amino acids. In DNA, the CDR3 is TGTGCCAGCAGCCCGCAGGGACTAGGGGGGGAGACCCAGTACTTC. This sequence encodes CASSPQGLGGETQYF. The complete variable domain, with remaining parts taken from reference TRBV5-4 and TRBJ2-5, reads ETGVTQSPTHLIKTRGQQVTLRCSSQSGHNTVSWYQQALGQGPQFIFQYYREEENGRGNFPPRFSGLQFPNYSSELNVNALELDDSALYLCASSPQGLGGETQYFGPGTRLLVL.

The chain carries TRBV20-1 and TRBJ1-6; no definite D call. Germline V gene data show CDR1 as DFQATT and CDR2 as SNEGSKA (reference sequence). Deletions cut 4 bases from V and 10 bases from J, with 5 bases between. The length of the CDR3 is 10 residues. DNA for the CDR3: TGCAGTGCTACGGAGTCACCCCTCCACTTT. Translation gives CSATESPLHF.

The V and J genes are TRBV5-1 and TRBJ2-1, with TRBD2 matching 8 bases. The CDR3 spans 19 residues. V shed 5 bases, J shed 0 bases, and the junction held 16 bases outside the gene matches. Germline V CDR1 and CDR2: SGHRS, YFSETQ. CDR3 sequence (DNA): TGCGCCAGCAGTTCGGACGGGGCTAGCGGGTTTAGCTCCTACAATGAGCAGTTCTTC. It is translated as CASSSDGASGFSSYNEQFF. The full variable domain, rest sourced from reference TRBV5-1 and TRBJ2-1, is KAGVTQTPRYLIKTRGQQVTLSCSPISGHRSVSWYQQTPGQGLQFLFEYFSETQRNKGNFPGRFSGRQFSNSRSEMNVSTLELGDSALYLCASSSDGASGFSSYNEQFFGPGTRLTVL.

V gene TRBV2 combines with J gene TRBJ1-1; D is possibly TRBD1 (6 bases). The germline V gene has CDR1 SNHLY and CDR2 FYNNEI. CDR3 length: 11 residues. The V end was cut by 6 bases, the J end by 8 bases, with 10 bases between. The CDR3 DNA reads TGTGCCAGCAGGAGGGACATAGAAGCTTTCTTT. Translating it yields CASRRDIEAFF.